This TCR beta chain appears in the sequencing data of a study of blood T cell repertoires in COVID-19. Across the whole study: Some COVID-19 samples were acute and others convalescent; all came from the United States, Italy and Spain. T cells, B-cell-depleted T cells, or PBMCs provided the cDNA or gDNA that served as material.

TCRdb's copy holds only in-frame clones and misses some; the assay was immunoSEQ multiplex PCR. The profile covers 360,000 or so clones, with approximately 91% appearing a single time and 1% taken by the ten largest. Membership in each cohort depended on participant-reported clinical history. No more than 2 weeks before study entry, exposed participants had met a case of COVID-19. This CDR3 contains 13 residues. After removal of 5 bases from V and 9 bases from J, the junction contained 4 bases not matched to a gene. CDR1 and CDR2 from the germline V gene are SQVTM and ANQGSEA. The sample comprised PBMCs or T cells enriched from blood (not recorded which). The clonotype originates from a woman aged 25 to 39 who had been exposed to COVID-19. The gene calls are TRBV29-1 and TRBJ2-3, with TRBD2 matching 14 bases. The CDR3 spells CSVRLAGGRTQYF. CDR3 DNA: TGCAGCGTTCGACTAGCGGGAGGGCGGACGCAGTATTTT.